The 3 T cell receptor beta chains below come from one sample, sequenced in a study of radiation and T cells in renal cell carcinoma. TCRdb's table, derived via immunoSEQ multiplex PCR, lists solely in-frame clones and lacks some. The sample contains some 120,000 clones, approximately 90% of which appear only once. Time point noted: blood 2 weeks post-SBRT. Treatment specified: 15 Gy SBRT to primary tumor, nephrectomy 4 weeks later. The sequencing here drew on blood, taken from a patient whose treatment included radiotherapy and nephrectomy. These receptors originate from a woman in her 70s with renal cell carcinoma.

The chain links TRBV25-1 to TRBJ2-2; unclear D gene. The CDR3 totals 14 residues. Looked up from germline, CDR1 is MGHDK and CDR2 is SYGVNS. V shed 4 bases and J shed 5 bases, with 11 bases lying between them. CDR3 bases: TGTGCCAGCAGTGGTGGGCTGCCAACCGGGGAGCTGTTTTTT. Protein product: CASSGGLPTGELFF.

J is TRBJ1-1 and V is TRBV9; no definite D call. CDR3 length: 13 residues. V lost 0 bases and J 10 bases, leaving 13 bases between the germline ends. Per the germline V gene, CDR1 is SGDLS and CDR2 is YYNGEE. CDR3 region: CASSVVGQPGAFF. As DNA, the CDR3 is TGTGCCAGCAGCGTAGTAGGGCAGCCCGGAGCTTTCTTT.

The CDR3 loop reads CASSARIGGYTEAFF. The CDR3 DNA reads TGTGCCAGCAGTGCCCGTATCGGGGGATACACTGAAGCTTTCTTT. The chain joins TRBV6-5 to TRBJ1-1; a weak D match, TRBD1 (5 bases). Germline V gene data show CDR1 as MNHEY and CDR2 as SVGAGI. CDR3 length equals 15 residues. V lost 5 bases and J lost 3, with 16 bases in between.